These 10 T cell receptor beta chains originate from one sample sequenced in a study of shared clonotypes between healthy human individuals (dated by TCRdb to 2019 to 2021). Receptor amplification or capture employed the immunoSEQ multiplex PCR assay. Drawn from immuneACCESS, this table holds only the in-frame rearrangements with V and J called that TCRdb kept. Clones are partly lost; checked studies trace under half to an unresolved V gene and leave the rest unexplained. This sample holds about 2.4 million clones; roughly 93% were observed only once. Approximately 0.37% of the sample comes from the top ten. The sample comprised naive CD4+ T cells from PBMCs. Explained via the paper, the cell subset or site label denotes: CD45RA+ positively selected. The origin of the receptors is a man between 18 and 35 years old in good health. Some clones in this sample may be carry-over from other donors' samples.

This clone was found once. The chain uses TRBV4-2 and TRBJ2-2; D is possibly TRBD1 (5 bases). Germline loops: CDR1 LGHNA, CDR2 YNFKEQ. Trimming removed 0 bases from V and 1 base from J, with 9 bases in between. This CDR3 has 16 residues. CDR3 residues: CASSQEGAGNTGELFF. CDR3 sequence (DNA): TGTGCCAGCAGCCAAGAAGGGGCAGGGAACACCGGGGAGCTGTTTTTT.

The gene calls are TRBV6-5 and TRBJ2-7; 12 nucleotides match TRBD1. The junction had 5 bases not matched to a gene; V was cut back by 2 bases and J by 6 bases. This CDR3 comprises 15 residues. Germline lookup yields CDR1 MNHEY and CDR2 SVGAGI. This CDR3 is CASSYRDRGLGEQYF. CDR3 DNA sequence: TGTGCCAGCAGTTACCGGGACAGGGGGCTCGGCGAGCAGTACTTC.

Notes on this clone: Other DNA sequences in this sample translate to the same CDR3. This sequence joins TRBV28 and TRBJ2-3; D not certain. The CDR3 extends over 12 amino acids. Per the germline V gene, CDR1 is MDHEN and CDR2 is SYDVKM. V gave up 3 bases and J gave up 2 bases, with 3 bases separating them. The CDR3 sequence: CASSLITDTQYF. The CDR3 region has the DNA TGTGCCAGCAGTTTGATCACAGATACGCAGTATTTT.

This chain links TRBV28 with TRBJ2-5; TRBD1 agrees at 11 bases. CDR1 and CDR2 from the germline V gene are MDHEN and SYDVKM. The CDR3 runs 16 residues. The V gene end was trimmed by 4 bases and the J gene end by 4 bases; junction bases not matched to a gene: 8. The DNA for the CDR3 is TGTGCCAGCAGTTCAACTACCGGGACAGGGGGAGAGACCCAGTACTTC. Protein product: CASSSTTGTGGETQYF.

The V and J genes are TRBV28 and TRBJ1-3, with 8 bases fitting TRBD1. The CDR3 has 14 amino acids. V lost 6 bases, J lost 5 bases, and 6 bases stayed unmatched. Germline V gene sequence: CDR1 MDHEN, CDR2 SYDVKM. In DNA form, the CDR3 reads TGTGCCAGCAGCTCGACAGGGGTTAGAAACACCATATATTTT. It specifies CASSSTGVRNTIYF. The whole variable domain, remainder taken from reference TRBV28 and TRBJ1-3, is DVKVTQSSRYLVKRTGEKVFLECVQDMDHENMFWYRQDPGLGLRLIYFSYDVKMKEKGDIPEGYSVSREKKERFSLILESASTNQTSMYLCASSSTGVRNTIYFGEGSWLTVV.

This clone was observed a single time. The rearrangement joins TRBV7-2 to TRBJ2-1; D is ambiguous. Germline CDR1 SGHTA, CDR2 FQGNSA. This CDR3 spans 14 amino acids. V was clipped by 3 bases and J by 0 bases, with 6 bases between them. CDR3 sequence: CASSFGSSYNEQFF. CDR3 DNA: TGTGCCAGCAGCTTTGGAAGCTCCTACAATGAGCAGTTCTTC.

V is TRBV27 and J is TRBJ1-5; 8 positions agree with TRBD1. Germline CDR1 is MNHEY and CDR2 is SMNVEV (reference sequence). CDR3 length: 18 residues. V was clipped by 6 bases and J by 7 bases; unmatched bases: 20. CDR3 sequence: CASSPGTGGFPWEQPQHF. The CDR3 DNA reads as TGTGCCAGCAGCCCCGGGACAGGAGGGTTCCCTTGGGAACAGCCCCAGCATTTT.

This clone was found once. The chain joins TRBV5-6 to TRBJ1-4; 9 bases match TRBD1. This CDR3 region has 15 residues. Trimming took 7 bases from V and 6 from J; bases not matched to a gene: 10. Germline values: CDR1 SGHDT, CDR2 YYEEEE. The CDR3 sequence is CASSRRGTGHEKLFF. CDR3 nucleotide sequence: TGTGCCAGCTCTCGGAGGGGGACAGGGCATGAAAAACTGTTTTTT.

V usage is TRBV5-6 and J usage is TRBJ1-2, with a possible D match to TRBD1 (5 bases). CDR1 and CDR2 from the germline V gene are SGHDT and YYEEEE. The CDR3 length is 16 residues. V was trimmed by 0 bases and J by 12 bases, leaving 24 bases between them. CDR3 DNA: TGTGCCAGCAGCTTGGATGGTATAACTGGGACGAAGAAGGACACCTTC. It encodes CASSLDGITGTKKDTF.

The V gene is TRBV9, the J gene TRBJ2-3; 8 bases are a match to TRBD2. The germline V gene has CDR1 SGDLS and CDR2 YYNGEE. The CDR3 totals 15 residues. V lost 2 bases to trimming and J lost 3 bases; unmatched junction nucleotides: 5. Here the CDR3 DNA reads TGTGCCAGCAGCGTCAGTAGCGGGGATACAGATACGCAGTATTTT. Encoded protein: CASSVSSGDTDTQYF.